The 10 T cell receptor beta chains below come from one sample, sequenced in a study of regulatory T cells in long-lasting Graves disease. Combining iRepertoire HTBI primers with Arm-PCR of CDR3 regions, the authors built TCR beta libraries. One entry per CDR3 protein, called by TCRdb with MiXCR from the multiplex PCR reads. The table records a few hundred thousand distinct CDR3 sequences, approximately 18% of them present only once. Time point denoted: newly diagnosed GD, antithyroid drugs for less than 3 months. Isolated PBMC RNA provided the starting material for the TCR library. These data also featured in a second study, about T cells in Graves' hyperthyroidism and ophthalmopathy.

Material: peripheral blood mononuclear cells (PBMCs), obtained at new diagnosis, from a patient treated with antithyroid drugs. These receptors were collected from a young woman with Graves disease.

This clonotype was recorded many times. J is TRBJ2-7 and V is TRBV12-3 or TRBV12-4; no reliable D call. This CDR3 has 12 residues. Trimming left V 5 bases short and J 5 bases short, with 10 bases between. The CDR3 DNA reads TGTGCCAGCAGTAACGGTCGGAACGAGCAGTACTTC. This sequence encodes CASSNGRNEQYF.

This clonotype was detected ten times or more. V and J are TRBV27 and TRBJ2-3; D unresolved. Germline V lookup: CDR1 MNHEY, CDR2 SMNVEV (reference sequence). CDR3 length: 12 residues. V lost 6 bases and J lost 2, with 6 bases in between. In nucleotides, the CDR3 is TGTGCCAGCAGCCCAAACACAGATACGCAGTATTTT. Its translation is CASSPNTDTQYF.

This clonotype was seen ten or more times. The V and J genes are TRBV18 and TRBJ1-1; D call uncertain. Germline assignment: CDR1 KGHSH and CDR2 LQKENI. The CDR3 sequence is 16 residues long. Trimming shortened V by 1 base and J by 4 bases, and 16 bases separated the two germline ends. For the CDR3, the DNA is TGTGCCAGCTCACCACTGACCGGGAACCATGGCACTGAAGCTTTCTTT. Translation: CASSPLTGNHGTEAFF. Full variable domain (remainder filled in from reference TRBV18 and TRBJ1-1): NAGVMQNPRHLVRRRGQEARLRCSPMKGHSHVYWYRQLPEEGLKFMVYLQKENIIDESGMPKERFSAEFPKEGPSILRIQQVVRGDSAAYFCASSPLTGNHGTEAFFGQGTRLTVV.

This clonotype was observed many times. The rearrangement uses TRBV20-1 and TRBJ2-7, with 9 bases identical to TRBD2. The CDR3 is 17 amino acids. Germline-derived CDR1 and CDR2 are DFQATT and SNEGSKA (reference sequence). Trimming took 3 bases from V and 2 from J; bases not matched to a gene: 14. In DNA form, the CDR3 reads TGCAGTGCTAGGGCGGCTAGCGGGGCGTATACTACCTACGAGCAGTACTTC. Translation gives CSARAASGAYTTYEQYF.

As concerns this clonotype: A far larger clone is a single base away, which makes a read error likely. CDR3 DNA: TGTGCCAGCGGTTCGACAGGGCGCTATAACACTGAAGCTTTCTTT. It encodes CASGSTGRYNTEAFF. The V call is TRBV7-2, the J call TRBJ1-1; 7 positions match TRBD1. The V segment lost 8 bases and the J segment 2 bases; nucleotides outside the gene matches: 11. The CDR3 extends over 15 amino acids. CDR1 SGHTA and CDR2 FQGNSA come from the germline V gene.

This clonotype has only a few counts. The chain joins TRBV28 to TRBJ2-3, with TRBD1 matching 11 bases. Germline V gives CDR1 MDHEN, CDR2 SYDVKM. V shed 5 bases, J shed 5 bases, and the junction held 6 bases outside the gene matches. This CDR3 has 15 amino acids. This chain's CDR3 is CASSTDRGLKDTQYF. Here the CDR3 DNA reads TGTGCCAGCAGTACGGACAGGGGGCTGAAAGATACGCAGTATTTT. Drawing the rest from reference TRBV28 and TRBJ2-3, the complete variable domain is DVKVTQSSRYLVKRTGEKVFLECVQDMDHENMFWYRQDPGLGLRLIYFSYDVKMKEKGDIPEGYSVSREKKERFSLILESASTNQTSMYLCASSTDRGLKDTQYFGPGTRLTVL.

V gene TRBV9 combines with J gene TRBJ1-1; no clear D gene. This CDR3 is 12 amino acids long. Per germline, CDR1 SGDLS and CDR2 YYNGEE. Trimming cost V 0 bases and J 4 bases, with 4 bases left between them. CDR3 in amino acids: CASSVGLTEAFF. In DNA form, the CDR3 reads TGTGCCAGCAGCGTAGGTCTCACTGAAGCTTTCTTT.

This clonotype occurred many times. The chain employs TRBV7-2 and TRBJ2-7; D gene uncertain. V lost 5 bases and J lost 2, with 10 bases in between. Germline V lookup: CDR1 SGHTA, CDR2 FQGNSA. This CDR3 contains 13 residues. DNA of the CDR3: TGTGCCAGCAGCGAAGACCTAGCCTACGAGCAGTACTTC. Its translation: CASSEDLAYEQYF.

The sample holds many counts of this clonotype. V gene TRBV11-2 combines with J gene TRBJ1-2; 8 bases are shared with TRBD1. This CDR3 region has 17 residues. The trim removed 1 base at V and 3 bases at J, leaving 10 bases unmatched. Germline V gene data show CDR1 as SGHAT and CDR2 as FQNNGV. The CDR3, as DNA: TGTGCCAGCAGCTTAGTTGGGTTACAGGGGGTATACTATGGCTACACCTTC. This encodes CASSLVGLQGVYYGYTF.

In this sample, this clonotype turned up many times. The CDR3 nucleotides are TGCGCCAGCAGCTTGGCATTTGCTAATGAAAAACTGTTTTTT. As protein: CASSLAFANEKLFF. The J gene is TRBJ1-4, the V gene TRBV5-1, with no clear D. V lost 0 bases to trimming and J lost 3 bases, with 6 bases between them. The CDR3 runs 14 residues. Germline assignment: CDR1 SGHRS and CDR2 YFSETQ.